These T cell receptor beta chains were read from a single sample in a study of T-cell reconstitution after alpha-beta-depleted transplantation in children. TCRdb redid the calling of the PCR reads with MiXCR, one entry per CDR3 protein. The sample has 350,000 to 450,000 distinct CDR3 sequences; 10% to 15% are singletons. The material was PBMCs, obtained from the stem cell graft. Source of these receptors: a human donor who donated a stem cell graft to a child with Fanconi anemia. Each CDR3 is given with its conserved first and last residue. The D gene is left open where the match is weak. Clone size is shown for a subset of rows, as once, few, many or a class of expanded clone.

D gene: NA
V gene: TRBV12-3/TRBV12-4
J gene: TRBJ2-2
clone size: few
CDR3 protein: CASSPLSWGLNTGELFF
CDR3 DNA: TGTGCCAGCAGTCCTCTAAGTTGGGGCCTAAACACCGGGGAGCTGTTTTTT

D gene: NA
V gene: TRBV4-3
J gene: TRBJ1-5
clone size: few
CDR3 protein: CASSQEWGASRPQHF
CDR3 DNA: TGCGCCAGCAGCCAAGAATGGGGAGCCTCCCGCCCCCAGCATTTT

D gene: TRBD2
V gene: TRBV12-3/TRBV12-4
J gene: TRBJ2-3
clone size: once
CDR3 protein: CASSLKGGGSTDTQYF
CDR3 DNA: TGTGCCAGCAGTTTAAAGGGCGGGGGGAGCACAGATACGCAGTATTTT

D gene: TRBD1
V gene: TRBV4-2
J gene: TRBJ1-1
clone size: NA
CDR3 protein: CASSPTTGANGNTEAFF
CDR3 DNA: TGTGCCAGCAGCCCAACCACAGGGGCCAACGGGAACACTGAAGCTTTCTTT

D gene: NA
V gene: TRBV4-3
J gene: TRBJ2-1
clone size: NA
CDR3 protein: CASSQAWGVDNEQFF
CDR3 DNA: TGCGCCAGCAGCCAGGCCTGGGGGGTAGACAATGAGCAGTTCTTC

D gene: NA
V gene: TRBV4-3
J gene: TRBJ2-7
clone size: many
CDR3 protein: CASSQVSQVATPYEQYF
CDR3 DNA: TGCGCCAGCAGCCAAGTAAGCCAGGTCGCCACTCCCTACGAGCAGTACTTC

D gene: NA
V gene: TRBV28
J gene: TRBJ1-1
clone size: NA
CDR3 protein: CASSSVFTEAFF
CDR3 DNA: TGTGCCAGCAGCTCCGTCTTCACTGAAGCTTTCTTT

D gene: NA
V gene: TRBV5-1
J gene: TRBJ2-3
clone size: NA
CDR3 protein: CASSFESDTQYF
CDR3 DNA: TGCGCCAGCAGCTTTGAGTCAGATACGCAGTATTTT

D gene: NA
V gene: TRBV12-3/TRBV12-4
J gene: TRBJ2-3
clone size: NA
CDR3 protein: CASSFSSSSTDTQYF
CDR3 DNA: TGTGCCAGCAGTTTTAGTTCTTCTAGCACAGATACGCAGTATTTT

D gene: NA
V gene: TRBV5-1
J gene: TRBJ1-1
clone size: few
CDR3 protein: CASRGAWEDTEAFF
CDR3 DNA: TGCGCCAGCCGAGGGGCATGGGAGGACACTGAAGCTTTCTTT

D gene: NA
V gene: TRBV7-9
J gene: TRBJ2-3
clone size: NA
CDR3 protein: CASSLRGGSSTDTQYF
CDR3 DNA: TGTGCCAGCAGCTTACGTGGCGGCTCTAGCACAGATACGCAGTATTTT

D gene: NA
V gene: TRBV16
J gene: TRBJ2-1
clone size: NA
CDR3 protein: CASSQSGVRTYNEQFF
CDR3 DNA: TGTGCCAGCAGCCAATCAGGAGTTAGAACCTACAATGAGCAGTTCTTC

D gene: NA
V gene: TRBV6-6
J gene: TRBJ2-7
clone size: many
CDR3 protein: CASSPPQGEQYF
CDR3 DNA: TGTGCCAGCAGTCCCCCCCAGGGGGAGCAGTACTTC

D gene: TRBD1
V gene: TRBV28
J gene: TRBJ2-5
clone size: many
CDR3 protein: CASSLQGARETQYF
CDR3 DNA: TGTGCCAGCAGCCTACAGGGGGCAAGAGAGACCCAGTACTTC

D gene: TRBD1
V gene: TRBV5-1
J gene: TRBJ1-1
clone size: few
CDR3 protein: CASRFPPGQGGVNTEAFF
CDR3 DNA: TGCGCCAGCAGATTTCCGCCGGGACAGGGAGGAGTGAACACTGAAGCTTTCTTT

D gene: TRBD2
V gene: TRBV11-2
J gene: TRBJ2-2
clone size: few
CDR3 protein: CASSRSLAEGNTGELFF
CDR3 DNA: TGTGCCAGCAGCAGGAGCCTAGCGGAAGGGAACACCGGGGAGCTGTTTTTT

D gene: NA
V gene: TRBV25-1
J gene: TRBJ2-7
clone size: few
CDR3 protein: CASARAGSYEQYF
CDR3 DNA: TGTGCCAGCGCCCGGGCCGGCTCCTACGAGCAGTACTTC

D gene: NA
V gene: TRBV18
J gene: TRBJ1-1
clone size: NA
CDR3 protein: CASSSEPNTEAFF
CDR3 DNA: TGTGCCAGCTCATCGGAACCGAACACTGAAGCTTTCTTT

D gene: NA
V gene: TRBV5-1
J gene: TRBJ2-5
clone size: NA
CDR3 protein: CASSSQTGPQYF
CDR3 DNA: TGCGCCAGCAGCTCCCAGACCGGACCCCAGTACTTC

D gene: NA
V gene: TRBV7-2
J gene: TRBJ1-1
clone size: NA
CDR3 protein: CASRGGGRTEAFF
CDR3 DNA: TGTGCCAGCCGCGGGGGGGGGCGAACTGAAGCTTTCTTT

D gene: NA
V gene: TRBV6-2/TRBV6-3
J gene: TRBJ2-5
clone size: few
CDR3 protein: CASSYDVGKGTEETQYF
CDR3 DNA: TGTGCCAGCAGTTACGACGTTGGTAAAGGGACGGAGGAGACCCAGTACTTC

D gene: NA
V gene: TRBV19
J gene: TRBJ1-5
clone size: NA
CDR3 protein: CASTFGGFQPQHF
CDR3 DNA: TGTGCCAGTACCTTCGGGGGGTTTCAGCCCCAGCATTTT

D gene: NA
V gene: TRBV20-1
J gene: TRBJ1-1
clone size: few
CDR3 protein: CSARDGQRGSGEAFF
CDR3 DNA: TGCAGTGCTAGAGACGGACAGCGGGGATCCGGTGAAGCTTTCTTT

D gene: NA
V gene: TRBV18
J gene: TRBJ2-5
clone size: NA
CDR3 protein: CASSPPGSKETQYF
CDR3 DNA: TGTGCCAGCTCACCACCGGGCAGCAAAGAGACCCAGTACTTC

D gene: NA
V gene: TRBV12-3/TRBV12-4
J gene: TRBJ1-1
clone size: few
CDR3 protein: CASSLQLTEAFF
CDR3 DNA: TGTGCCAGCAGCCTTCAACTCACTGAAGCTTTCTTT

D gene: NA
V gene: TRBV7-2
J gene: TRBJ1-2
clone size: few
CDR3 protein: CASSLLGESYGYTF
CDR3 DNA: TGTGCCAGCAGCTTACTGGGGGAGAGCTATGGCTACACCTTC

D gene: NA
V gene: TRBV4-2
J gene: TRBJ2-2
clone size: few
CDR3 protein: CASSQEVLLGGELFF
CDR3 DNA: TGTGCCAGCAGCCAAGAGGTTTTGCTGGGCGGGGAGCTGTTTTTT

D gene: NA
V gene: TRBV4-1
J gene: TRBJ2-3
clone size: NA
CDR3 protein: CASSVIDLVSTDTQYF
CDR3 DNA: TGCGCCAGCAGCGTCATAGACCTGGTTAGCACAGATACGCAGTATTTT

D gene: NA
V gene: TRBV11-2
J gene: TRBJ2-3
clone size: many
CDR3 protein: CASSSTIKGDTQYF
CDR3 DNA: TGTGCCAGCAGCTCTACTATCAAGGGAGATACGCAGTATTTT

D gene: NA
V gene: TRBV6-5
J gene: TRBJ1-4
clone size: many
CDR3 protein: CASSYSRLEIGEKLFF
CDR3 DNA: TGTGCCAGCAGTTACTCCAGGCTCGAGATCGGTGAAAAACTGTTTTTT

D gene: TRBD1
V gene: TRBV19
J gene: TRBJ1-5
clone size: few
CDR3 protein: CASSPGTGGGQPQHF
CDR3 DNA: TGTGCCAGTAGTCCAGGGACAGGGGGCGGGCAGCCCCAGCATTTT

D gene: TRBD1
V gene: TRBV20-1
J gene: TRBJ1-1
clone size: few
CDR3 protein: CSARDQWGGQTMNTEAFF
CDR3 DNA: TGCAGTGCTAGAGATCAATGGGGGGGACAGACCATGAACACTGAAGCTTTCTTT

D gene: NA
V gene: TRBV12-3/TRBV12-4
J gene: TRBJ1-5
clone size: NA
CDR3 protein: CASSLGKNSNQPQHF
CDR3 DNA: TGTGCCAGCAGTTTAGGAAAGAATAGCAATCAGCCCCAGCATTTT

D gene: TRBD2
V gene: TRBV11-2
J gene: TRBJ2-5
clone size: NA
CDR3 protein: CASSLSGTSGETQYF
CDR3 DNA: TGTGCCAGCAGCTTATCCGGGACTAGCGGGGAGACCCAGTACTTC

D gene: NA
V gene: TRBV10-3
J gene: TRBJ2-1
clone size: NA
CDR3 protein: CAIGAGDGNEQFF
CDR3 DNA: TGTGCCATCGGCGCAGGGGATGGGAATGAGCAGTTCTTC

D gene: TRBD1
V gene: TRBV5-4
J gene: TRBJ2-2
clone size: many
CDR3 protein: CASRHWDRFPGELFF
CDR3 DNA: TGTGCCAGCAGGCATTGGGACAGGTTCCCCGGGGAGCTGTTTTTT

D gene: NA
V gene: TRBV12-3/TRBV12-4
J gene: TRBJ2-5
clone size: NA
CDR3 protein: CASSTSLVGAEETQYF
CDR3 DNA: TGTGCCAGCAGTACCTCCCTGGTCGGGGCGGAAGAGACCCAGTACTTC

D gene: NA
V gene: TRBV5-5
J gene: TRBJ2-3
clone size: many
CDR3 protein: CASSSRIGGVTDTQYF
CDR3 DNA: TGTGCCAGCAGCAGCCGAATAGGTGGAGTCACAGATACGCAGTATTTT

D gene: TRBD2
V gene: TRBV27
J gene: TRBJ2-1
clone size: few
CDR3 protein: CASSLGERGVYNEQFF
CDR3 DNA: TGTGCCAGCAGTTTAGGGGAGCGGGGCGTCTACAATGAGCAGTTCTTC

D gene: TRBD1
V gene: TRBV20-1
J gene: TRBJ2-1
clone size: NA
CDR3 protein: CSARPRDRGYNEQFF
CDR3 DNA: TGCAGTGCTAGACCCCGGGACAGGGGCTACAATGAGCAGTTCTTC

D gene: NA
V gene: TRBV11-2
J gene: TRBJ1-1
clone size: NA
CDR3 protein: CASAGVTYTEAFF
CDR3 DNA: TGTGCCAGCGCAGGGGTAACGTACACTGAAGCTTTCTTT

D gene: NA
V gene: TRBV12-3/TRBV12-4
J gene: TRBJ2-2
clone size: few
CDR3 protein: CASSLAPSGVNTGELFF
CDR3 DNA: TGTGCCAGCAGTTTAGCGCCCTCAGGGGTTAACACCGGGGAGCTGTTTTTT

D gene: NA
V gene: TRBV11-2
J gene: TRBJ2-7
clone size: NA
CDR3 protein: CASSLDSQRSYEQYF
CDR3 DNA: TGTGCCAGCAGCTTAGATTCCCAGAGGTCCTACGAGCAGTACTTC

D gene: NA
V gene: TRBV9
J gene: TRBJ1-1
clone size: many
CDR3 protein: CASSVVAGNTEAFF
CDR3 DNA: TGTGCCAGCAGCGTAGTGGCAGGGAACACTGAAGCTTTCTTT

D gene: NA
V gene: TRBV7-2
J gene: TRBJ1-1
clone size: few
CDR3 protein: CASSLTAKENTEAFF
CDR3 DNA: TGTGCCAGCAGCTTGACCGCAAAAGAGAACACTGAAGCTTTCTTT

D gene: NA
V gene: TRBV11-2
J gene: TRBJ1-1
clone size: few
CDR3 protein: CASSFTTGAVDEAFF
CDR3 DNA: TGTGCCAGCAGCTTCACCACGGGGGCAGTTGACGAAGCTTTCTTT

D gene: NA
V gene: TRBV7-2
J gene: TRBJ2-7
clone size: many
CDR3 protein: CASSLRDGIYYEQYF
CDR3 DNA: TGTGCCAGCAGCTTACGGGACGGGATATACTACGAGCAGTACTTC

D gene: NA
V gene: TRBV20-1
J gene: TRBJ1-5
clone size: many
CDR3 protein: CSASTGKVDQPQHF
CDR3 DNA: TGCAGTGCTAGTACAGGGAAGGTGGATCAGCCCCAGCATTTT

D gene: TRBD1
V gene: TRBV20-1
J gene: TRBJ1-1
clone size: NA
CDR3 protein: CSARNQGAGNTEAFF
CDR3 DNA: TGCAGTGCTAGAAATCAGGGGGCGGGAAACACTGAAGCTTTCTTT

D gene: NA
V gene: TRBV20-1
J gene: TRBJ1-2
clone size: few
CDR3 protein: CSARDLSRISYGYTF
CDR3 DNA: TGCAGTGCTAGAGATCTTTCCAGGATAAGCTATGGCTACACCTTC

D gene: TRBD1
V gene: TRBV29-1
J gene: TRBJ2-5
clone size: many
CDR3 protein: CSAVITPPGQGRETQYF
CDR3 DNA: TGCAGCGCCGTAATAACACCCCCGGGACAGGGGCGGGAGACCCAGTACTTC